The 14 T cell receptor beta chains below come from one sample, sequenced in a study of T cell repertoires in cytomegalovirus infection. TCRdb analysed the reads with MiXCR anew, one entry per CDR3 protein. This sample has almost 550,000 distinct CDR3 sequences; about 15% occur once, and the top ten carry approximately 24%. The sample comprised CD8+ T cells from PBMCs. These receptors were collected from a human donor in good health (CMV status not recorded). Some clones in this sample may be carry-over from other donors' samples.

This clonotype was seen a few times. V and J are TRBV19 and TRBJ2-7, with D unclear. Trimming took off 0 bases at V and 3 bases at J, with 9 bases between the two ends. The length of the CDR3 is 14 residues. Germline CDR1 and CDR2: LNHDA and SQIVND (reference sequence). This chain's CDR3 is CASSIEGSYYEQYF. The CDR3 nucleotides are TGTGCCAGTAGTATAGAAGGTAGCTACTACGAGCAGTACTTC.

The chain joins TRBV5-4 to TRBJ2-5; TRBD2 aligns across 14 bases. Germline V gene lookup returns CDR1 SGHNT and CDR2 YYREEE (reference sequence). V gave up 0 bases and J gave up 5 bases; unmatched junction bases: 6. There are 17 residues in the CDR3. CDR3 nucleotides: TGTGCCAGCAGCTTGGCGACTAGCGGGGGGGCTGATGAGACCCAGTACTTC. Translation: CASSLATSGGADETQYF. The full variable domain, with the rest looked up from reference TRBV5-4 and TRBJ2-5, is ETGVTQSPTHLIKTRGQQVTLRCSSQSGHNTVSWYQQALGQGPQFIFQYYREEENGRGNFPPRFSGLQFPNYSSELNVNALELDDSALYLCASSLATSGGADETQYFGPGTRLLVL.

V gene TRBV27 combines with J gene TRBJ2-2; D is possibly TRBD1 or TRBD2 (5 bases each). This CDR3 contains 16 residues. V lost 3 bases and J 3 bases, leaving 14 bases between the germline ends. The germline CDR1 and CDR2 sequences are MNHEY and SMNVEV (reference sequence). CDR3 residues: CASSFTQGVDTGELFF. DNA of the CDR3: TGTGCCAGCAGTTTCACCCAGGGAGTTGACACCGGGGAGCTGTTTTTT.

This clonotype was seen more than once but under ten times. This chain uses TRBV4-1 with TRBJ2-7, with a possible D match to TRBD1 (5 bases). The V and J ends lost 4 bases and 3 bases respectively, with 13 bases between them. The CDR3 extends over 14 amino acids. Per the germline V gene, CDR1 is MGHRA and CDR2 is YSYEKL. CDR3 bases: TGCGCCAGCAGCCCTCGGCAGGGCGGCTACGAGCAGTACTTC. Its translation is CASSPRQGGYEQYF.

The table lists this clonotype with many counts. CDR3 DNA sequence: TGTGCCAGCAGCCGGCCCCTGACAGGGAGAGGCACAGATACGCAGTATTTT. Protein product: CASSRPLTGRGTDTQYF. The chain carries TRBV11-2 and TRBJ2-3; 7 bases are shared with TRBD1. The CDR3 length is 17 residues. Per germline, CDR1 SGHAT and CDR2 FQNNGV. The V and J ends lost 5 bases and 1 base, in that order; junction bases with no gene match: 12.

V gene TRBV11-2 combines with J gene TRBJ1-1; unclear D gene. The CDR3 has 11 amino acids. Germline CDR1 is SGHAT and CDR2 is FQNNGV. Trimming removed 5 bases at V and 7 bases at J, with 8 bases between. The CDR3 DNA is TGTGCCAGCAGCAGGTCCTATGAAGCTTTCTTT. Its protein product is CASSRSYEAFF.

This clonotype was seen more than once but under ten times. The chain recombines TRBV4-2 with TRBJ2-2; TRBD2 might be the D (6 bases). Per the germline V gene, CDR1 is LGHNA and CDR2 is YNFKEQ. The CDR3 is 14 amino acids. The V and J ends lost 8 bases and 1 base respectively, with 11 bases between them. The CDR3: CASEPGLNTGELFF. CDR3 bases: TGTGCCAGCGAGCCGGGACTGAACACCGGGGAGCTGTTTTTT.

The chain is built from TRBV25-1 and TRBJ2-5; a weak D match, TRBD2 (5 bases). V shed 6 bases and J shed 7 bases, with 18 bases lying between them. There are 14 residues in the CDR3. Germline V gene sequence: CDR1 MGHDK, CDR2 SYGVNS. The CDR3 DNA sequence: TGTGCCAGCAGCATATATGAAGGGAGCGGGACCCAGTACTTC. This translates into CASSIYEGSGTQYF.

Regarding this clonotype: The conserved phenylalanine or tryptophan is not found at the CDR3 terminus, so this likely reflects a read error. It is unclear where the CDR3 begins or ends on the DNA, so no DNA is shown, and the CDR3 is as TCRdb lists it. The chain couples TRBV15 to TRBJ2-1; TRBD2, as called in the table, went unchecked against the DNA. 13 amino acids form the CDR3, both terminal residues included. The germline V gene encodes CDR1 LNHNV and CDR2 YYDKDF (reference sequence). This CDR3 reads CATSMASGRAPFL.

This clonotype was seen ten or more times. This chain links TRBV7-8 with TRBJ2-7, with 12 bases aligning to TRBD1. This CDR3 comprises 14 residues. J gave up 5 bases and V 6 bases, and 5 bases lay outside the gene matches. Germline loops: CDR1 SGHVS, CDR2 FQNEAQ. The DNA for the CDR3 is TGTGCCAGCAGTGGGACAGGGGGCCCCCACGAGCAGTACTTC. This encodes CASSGTGGPHEQYF.

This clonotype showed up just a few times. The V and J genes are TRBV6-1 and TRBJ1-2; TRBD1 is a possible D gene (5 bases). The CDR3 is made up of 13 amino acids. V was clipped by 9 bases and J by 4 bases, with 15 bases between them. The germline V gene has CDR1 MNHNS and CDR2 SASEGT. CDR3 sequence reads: CASSYGGRYGYTF. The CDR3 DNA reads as TGTGCCAGTAGCTATGGGGGTCGCTATGGCTACACCTTC.

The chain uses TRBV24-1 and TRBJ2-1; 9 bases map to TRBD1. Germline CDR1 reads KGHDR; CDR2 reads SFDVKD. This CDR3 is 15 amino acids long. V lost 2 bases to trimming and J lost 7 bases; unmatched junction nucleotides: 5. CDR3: CATSDWGTGRNEQFF. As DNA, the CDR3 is TGTGCCACCAGTGATTGGGGGACAGGGCGAAATGAGCAGTTCTTC.

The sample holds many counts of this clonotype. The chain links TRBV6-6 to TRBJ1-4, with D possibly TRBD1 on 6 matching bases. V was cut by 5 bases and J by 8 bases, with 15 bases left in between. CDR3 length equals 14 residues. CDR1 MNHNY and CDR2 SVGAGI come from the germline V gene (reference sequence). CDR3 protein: CASSTRQDQEKLFF. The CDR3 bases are TGTGCCAGCAGTACCCGACAGGATCAGGAAAAACTGTTTTTT.

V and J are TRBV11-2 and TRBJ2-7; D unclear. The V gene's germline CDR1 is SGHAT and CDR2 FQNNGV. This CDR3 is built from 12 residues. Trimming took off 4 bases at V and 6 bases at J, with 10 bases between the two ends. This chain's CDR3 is CASSSTKGEQYF. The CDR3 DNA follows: TGTGCCAGCAGCTCAACGAAAGGCGAGCAGTACTTC.